This entry lists 10 T cell receptor beta chains sequenced from one sample in a study of blood T cell repertoires in COVID-19. Assay used: immunoSEQ multiplex PCR; TCRdb lists only in-frame clones, some missing. The data contain about 110,000 clones, approximately 80% of them singletons. Sequenced material: peripheral blood. The receptors stem from an elderly man with acute or convalescent COVID-19.

The CDR3 DNA follows: TGTGCCAACCCGAGACAGGGGACCTACAATGAGCAGTTCTTC. Translating gives CANPRQGTYNEQFF. The chain carries TRBV2 and TRBJ2-1, with 8 positions matching TRBD1. The germline V gene encodes CDR1 SNHLY and CDR2 FYNNEI. The V segment lost 10 bases and the J segment 2 bases; nucleotides outside the gene matches: 7. CDR3 size: 14 residues.

Written as DNA, the CDR3 is TGTGCCAGCAGTGAACATCCAGGGGGAGCAACTAATGAAAAACTGTTTTTT. Translation: CASSEHPGGATNEKLFF. The chain employs TRBV25-1 and TRBJ1-4; 7 bases match TRBD1. Germline lookup yields CDR1 MGHDK and CDR2 SYGVNS. After removal of 2 bases from V and 0 bases from J, the junction contained 6 bases not matched to a gene. The CDR3 sequence is 17 residues long. Looking up the rest from reference TRBV25-1 and TRBJ1-4 gives the full variable domain: EADIYQTPRYLVIGTGKKITLECSQTMGHDKMYWYQQDPGMELHLIHYSYGVNSTEKGDLSSESTVSRIRTEHFPLTLESARPSHTSQYLCASSEHPGGATNEKLFFGSGTQLSVL.

This clone was seen a few times. The V and J genes are TRBV5-4 and TRBJ2-5, with TRBD2 matching over 10 bases. V trimming: 4 bases; J trimming: 5 bases; junction bases outside the gene matches: 8. Germline CDR1 and CDR2: SGHNT and YYREEE (reference sequence). The CDR3 loop spans 15 amino acids. The CDR3 protein is CASSRTSGEGETQYF. The CDR3 bases are TGTGCCAGCAGCCGTACTAGCGGGGAGGGCGAGACCCAGTACTTC.

The chain couples TRBV27 to TRBJ2-5; 11 nucleotides agree with TRBD1. CDR1 and CDR2 (germline): MNHEY, SMNVEV (reference sequence). The V gene end was trimmed by 6 bases and the J gene end by 2 bases; junction bases not matched to a gene: 5. CDR3 length equals 15 residues. The CDR3 spells CASSRDRGSQETQYF. DNA of the CDR3: TGTGCCAGCAGCCGGGACAGGGGGTCTCAAGAGACCCAGTACTTC.

V and J are TRBV6-2 or TRBV6-3 and TRBJ1-2, with D hard to call. V was shortened by 5 bases and J by 6 bases, with 13 bases between the two germline ends. CDR1 is MNHEY, CDR2 SVGEGT, per germline. This CDR3 region has 13 residues. Written as DNA, the CDR3 is TGTGCCAGCAGTAGACGGGGTGGCGATGGCTACACCTTC. Protein sequence: CASSRRGGDGYTF.

The chain joins TRBV28 to TRBJ1-2, with TRBD1 identical over 9 bases. After removal of 6 bases from V and 4 bases from J, the junction contained 6 bases not matched to a gene. Germline V gene lookup returns CDR1 MDHEN and CDR2 SYDVKM. The CDR3 spans 14 residues. Here the CDR3 DNA reads TGTGCCAGCAGCCCGGGACAGGGCCCCTATGGCTACACCTTC. This codes for CASSPGQGPYGYTF.

The rearrangement joins TRBV19 to TRBJ2-5, with D tentatively TRBD2 (6 bases). The V end was cut by 4 bases, the J end by 1 base, with 7 bases between. The V gene's germline CDR1 is LNHDA and CDR2 SQIVND (reference sequence). There are 13 residues in the CDR3. CDR3 residues: CASSRGLQETQYF. The CDR3 DNA sequence: TGTGCCAGTAGTAGGGGACTCCAAGAGACCCAGTACTTC.

Here the CDR3 reads CASSSQTGTVSYTQYF. CDR3 in DNA: TGTGCCAGTAGTTCCCAAACCGGGACAGTGAGTTATACGCAGTATTTT. The genes are TRBV19 and TRBJ2-3, with 7 bases matching TRBD1. This CDR3 has 16 amino acids. Germline CDR1 is LNHDA and CDR2 is SQIVND (reference sequence). J lost 7 bases, V lost 5 bases, and 15 bases had no gene match.

This chain joins TRBV9 and TRBJ2-6; 9 nucleotides agree with TRBD1. Germline CDR1 SGDLS, CDR2 YYNGEE. V was clipped by 2 bases and J by 0 bases; unmatched bases: 12. CDR3 length: 20 residues. CDR3 loop: CASSVISGDRERSGANVLTF. CDR3 in DNA: TGTGCCAGCAGCGTCATTTCAGGGGACAGGGAGCGCTCTGGGGCCAACGTCCTGACTTTC.

J is TRBJ2-1 and V is TRBV6-2 or TRBV6-3, with 8 bases that match TRBD2. Trimming took 0 bases from V and 6 from J; bases not matched to a gene: 4. CDR1 MNHEY and CDR2 SVGEGT come from the germline V gene. CDR3 size: 15 residues. The CDR3 DNA sequence: TGTGCCAGCAGTTACTCGAGCGGGAGTTTCAATGAGCAGTTCTTC. It yields the protein CASSYSSGSFNEQFF.